The rows below give T cell receptor beta chains drawn from one sample of a study of OX40 agonist ivuxolimab in advanced cancers. Libraries were prepared by immunoSEQ multiplex PCR; TCRdb keeps only in-frame clonotypes and omits some of them. The table records roughly 62,000 clones, more than 70% of them present only once. The sample consisted of CD4+ or CD8+ T cells sorted from blood, taken in a trial of the OX40 agonist ivuxolimab. All receptors come from an adult with an advanced solid tumor such as melanoma, head and neck, liver or kidney cancer. CDR3s include the opening cysteine and the closing phenylalanine or tryptophan. A D gene is named only where the DNA matches it firmly. Only part of the rows carry a size: once, few, many, or a class if the clone is expanded.

>-|TRBJ2-2|TRBD2|TRBV19
CASSIGEVQRGASNTGELFF
TGTGCCAGTAGTATAGGAGAGGTTCAGCGGGGGGCCTCGAACACCGGGGAGCTGTTTTTT
>-|TRBJ2-2|-|TRBV19
CASSISGPGELFF
TGTGCCAGTAGTATCTCAGGACCCGGGGAGCTGTTTTTT
>-|TRBJ2-7|-|TRBV6-6
CASSSSRTLSSYEQYF
TGTGCCAGCAGCTCCTCTAGGACACTCAGCTCCTACGAGCAGTACTTC
>-|TRBJ1-2|-|TRBV28
CASSLVGLFYGYTF
TGTGCCAGCAGTTTAGTGGGACTATTCTATGGCTACACCTTC
>-|TRBJ2-2|-|TRBV10-3
CAISVAGGELFF
TGTGCCATCAGTGTGGCGGGGGGGGAGCTGTTTTTT
>-|TRBJ1-4|TRBD1|TRBV27
CASSLGRDRAYPFNEKLFF
TGTGCCAGCAGTTTGGGTCGGGACAGGGCCTACCCTTTTAATGAAAAACTGTTTTTT
>-|TRBJ2-2|-|TRBV7-3
CASSVTNTGELFF
TGTGCCAGCAGCGTAACGAACACCGGGGAGCTGTTTTTT
>-|TRBJ2-7|-|TRBV7-9
CASSLRENSYEQYF
TGTGCCAGCAGCTTAAGAGAGAATTCTTATGAGCAGTACTTC
>-|TRBJ2-2|-|TRBV13
CASNQKRQTNTGELFF
TGTGCCAGCAACCAGAAACGACAGACGAACACCGGGGAGCTGTTTTTT
>once|TRBJ1-5|TRBD1|TRBV4-3
CASSQDLTGGQPQHF
TGCGCCAGCAGCCAAGATTTGACAGGGGGACAGCCCCAGCATTTT
>-|TRBJ2-7|-|TRBV6-1
CASKEGAGSVYEQYF
TGTGCCAGCAAAGAAGGTGCAGGGAGTGTGTACGAGCAGTACTTC
>-|TRBJ2-7|-|TRBV5-4
CASSSGGEQYF
TGTGCCAGCAGCAGTGGTGGCGAGCAGTACTTC
>-|TRBJ2-3|TRBD2|TRBV4-2
CASSRPASGGVHTQYF
TGTGCCAGCAGCCGGCCAGCCAGCGGGGGGGTACATACGCAGTATTTT
>-|TRBJ1-5|TRBD1|TRBV30
CAWSTKGTAFAAQHF
TGTGCCTGGAGTACAAAAGGGACAGCCTTCGCAGCCCAGCATTTT
>-|TRBJ2-5|-|TRBV7-6
CASSSRRQETQYF
TGTGCCAGCAGTTCCCGCCGGCAAGAGACCCAGTACTTC
>-|TRBJ1-6|TRBD1|TRBV30
CAWNRHRGQSSPLHF
TGTGCCTGGAATCGGCACAGGGGGCAGAGTTCACCCCTCCACTTT
>-|TRBJ2-7|-|TRBV9
CASSVAAQKGEQYF
TGTGCCAGCAGCGTAGCGGCCCAAAAGGGCGAGCAGTACTTC